The entry below describes one T cell receptor (beta chain). Ten or more counts support this clonotype. Its antigen is not yet known. Within one base of it there is no much larger clone, and no base qualities were kept. TCR beta CDR3 regions were amplified from RNA transcripts. For the first round of RT-PCR on the TCR CDR3, the HTBI primer set was used together with the Qiagen OneStep RT-PCR kit. Libraries were constructed in a second round of multiplex PCR, after which size selection and purification were performed. Paired-end sequencing of the libraries was performed with 100 bp reads on an Illumina HiSeq2000. Per the original workflow: Raw data were processed with SOAPnuke, discarding reads with adapters, uncalled bases, mean Phred below 15, or no exact constant-primer or identifier match. COPE v1.2.5 was used to merge the high-quality paired reads, and each unique nucleotide sequence was defined as a clonotype. Clonotypes were aligned to IMGT TRBV, TRBD and TRBJ reference segments using MiTCR v1.1. Only V-J combinations with frequency above 0.0001, covering roughly 99% of repertoires, were analysed. The TCS score was defined as F50 (clonal expansion) divided by E x V (chaos), with BLOSUM62-based TCRdist calculated between CDR3 peptides within each V-J. Welch's t-statistics and random forest reduced fewer than 550 V-J features to 10 to 15, which were used in a naive Bayes classifier (R e1071). TCRdb reanalyzed the raw reads on its own, using fastp at Q25 for trimming and MiXCR for clone calling, and kept in-frame beta chains. Entries are consolidated by CDR3 protein sequence, retaining the most common genes and DNA. The V and J calls follow TCRdb's processing rather than the paper's. The sample contains hundreds of thousands of distinct CDR3 sequences, around 13% of them found a single time. Around 23% of the sample is in the top ten clones.

Stable Graves' hyperthyroidism was defined as no progression to ophthalmopathy during 18 months of follow-up. Hyperthyroidism patients were aged 18 to 65 years and newly diagnosed, with disease duration of less than 2 months. Patients with uncontrolled infections, other autoimmune diseases, pregnancy or lactation were excluded. Clinical symptoms, serum thyroxine and TRAb, thyroid ultrasound, and orbital computed tomography formed the basis for the diagnoses. PBMCs were separated from roughly 10 ml of fresh peripheral blood using Ficoll-Paque density gradient centrifugation. Total RNA was extracted using Trizol reagent, and RNA quality was assessed on an Agilent 2100 Bioanalyzer. This sample stems from a study of T cells in Graves' hyperthyroidism and ophthalmopathy (dated by TCRdb to the late 2010s). For the study in its entirety: Peripheral blood was sampled at the time of initial diagnosis, prior to any treatment. TCR V-J signatures able to tell the groups apart were searched for in a discovery cohort of 90 to 100 patients, of whom approximately 40 had Graves' ophthalmopathy and some 60 had stable Graves' hyperthyroidism. The paper describes TCR Vbeta CDR3 sequencing of around 130 peripheral blood samples, made up of 43 ophthalmopathy patients, roughly 75 hyperthyroidism patients and roughly 17 progressor patients. For training and testing, the 80 to 100 patients in the discovery cohort were randomly divided in a 7:3 ratio. Whether ophthalmopathy could be predicted prospectively was tested in an independent validation cohort made up of 18 to 20 hyperthyroidism patients plus 17 patients who later progressed to ophthalmopathy. In roughly six Graves' hyperthyroidism patients, the study also compared T-cell repertoires from thyroid tissue with T-cell repertoires from blood. After blood sampling, hyperthyroidism patients were treated with methimazole at a starting dose of 30 mg daily, and ophthalmopathy patients were treated with high-dose intravenous methylprednisolone. Study-wide findings and limitations: No statistical method was used to set the sample size in advance, and investigators knew the group allocation. Most expanded thyroid clonotypes (frequency above 0.001) were also found in blood, which suggests that blood repertoires may mirror thyroid immune responses. Ophthalmopathy was separated from stable hyperthyroidism by a 13 V-J signature model, with about 88% sensitivity and about 81% specificity obtained in cross-validation and 80%/75% obtained in testing. In validation, progression to ophthalmopathy was predicted by the model with approximately 67% sensitivity and 72% to 85% specificity, a median of 6.5 months before onset.

V loses 3 bases of germline sequence and J loses 5 bases, and the interval between the two ends is 16 bases. The CDR3 holds 15 amino acids from the cysteine to the phenylalanine. Only CDR3 DNA is held: 45 bases, read in frame from base 1. The germline V gene provides CDR1 KGHSH and CDR2 LQKENI. The sequence joins TRBV18 to TRBJ2-5; a tentative D call is TRBD2 (6 bases match). The sample comprised blood. The clonotype comes from a woman aged 25-40 years with Graves' hyperthyroidism. The DNA reads as follows: TGTGCCAGCTCACCCACCGGGAGAGCCAGGGAGACCCAGTACTTC. Its protein product is CASSPTGRARETQYF.